Each of the 16 T cell receptor beta chains below was sequenced from the same sample in a study of PD-1 blockade in classical Hodgkin lymphoma. Sequenced by immunoSEQ multiplex PCR; TCRdb stores in-frame clones only, minus some. The repertoire holds about 46,000 clones, around 70% seen once, with 11% in the top ten. Brentuximab vedotin exposure varied, and every patient relapsed after autologous stem cell transplantation. The sequenced sample was peripheral blood mononuclear cells (PBMCs), obtained at baseline. Every receptor here comes from a human donor with classical Hodgkin lymphoma.

The gene calls are TRBV6-1 and TRBJ1-4, with D possibly being TRBD1 (5 bases). Trimming cost V 7 bases and J 11 bases, with 17 bases left between them. CDR3 length equals 13 residues. Germline-derived CDR1 and CDR2 are MNHNS and SASEGT. The CDR3 is CASTGEDRWKLFF. The CDR3 DNA reads as TGTGCCAGCACCGGGGAAGACAGATGGAAACTGTTTTTT.

The chain links TRBV29-1 to TRBJ1-2, with D possibly TRBD1 on 5 matching bases. CDR1 is SQVTM, CDR2 ANQGSEA, per germline. Trimming pared 1 base from V and 4 bases from J, leaving 10 bases between. The CDR3 is 13 residues long. The CDR3 is CSVEGQTAYGYTF. The CDR3, as DNA: TGCAGCGTTGAAGGGCAGACAGCCTATGGCTACACCTTC.

This clone was detected a few times. This chain uses TRBV5-1 with TRBJ1-6; 8 nucleotides align to TRBD1. The CDR3 runs 17 residues. Trimming at V came to 5 bases and at J to 6 bases, leaving 13 bases not matched to a gene. The germline gives CDR1 SGHRS, CDR2 YFSETQ. CDR3 in amino acids: CASRQQLTGGGNSPLHF. CDR3 sequence (DNA): TGCGCCAGCAGACAACAACTTACAGGGGGAGGTAATTCACCCCTCCACTTT.

The chain employs TRBV7-8 and TRBJ1-1; D gene ambiguous. With 3 bases removed from V and 2 bases from J, the gap between germline ends came to 10 bases. Germline loops: CDR1 SGHVS, CDR2 FQNEAQ. The CDR3 has 14 amino acids. The CDR3 bases are TGTGCCAGCAGCTTTGCCCCGCGAAACACTGAAGCTTTCTTT. Protein: CASSFAPRNTEAFF.

The chain links TRBV7-8 to TRBJ2-1; 9 bases are a match to TRBD2. Per germline, CDR1 SGHVS and CDR2 FQNEAQ. V dropped 6 bases and J dropped 2; count of bases not matched to a gene: 5. The CDR3 is 15 residues long. In DNA form, the CDR3 reads TGTGCCAGCAGACCCCTAGCGGGACCCTACAATGAGCAGTTCTTC. As protein: CASRPLAGPYNEQFF.

The chain joins TRBV9 to TRBJ2-3; D is possibly TRBD1 or TRBD2 (5 bases each). The germline gives CDR1 SGDLS, CDR2 YYNGEE. The length of the CDR3 is 17 residues. V was clipped by 4 bases and J by 0 bases, with 18 bases between them. The CDR3 DNA reads TGTGCCAGCAGCTTACCCCCCCGAGGGGCTAGCACAGATACGCAGTATTTT. This gives the protein CASSLPPRGASTDTQYF.

The chain employs TRBV9 and TRBJ1-4, with D perhaps TRBD1 (5 bases). V lost 4 bases and J 10 bases, leaving 17 bases between the germline ends. From germline, CDR1 is SGDLS and CDR2 YYNGEE. This CDR3 contains 14 residues. The CDR3 reads CASSPSVQGGKLFF. DNA for the CDR3: TGTGCCAGCAGCCCGTCGGTGCAGGGCGGAAAACTGTTTTTT.

V and J are TRBV2 and TRBJ2-2; a possible D gene is TRBD1 (6 bases). This CDR3 comprises 14 residues. Trimming cost V 6 bases and J 4 bases, with 12 bases left between them. CDR1 is SNHLY and CDR2 is FYNNEI in the germline V gene. CDR3 sequence reads: CASREQGGTGELFF. CDR3 DNA: TGTGCCAGCAGAGAACAGGGTGGCACCGGGGAGCTGTTTTTT.

The chain couples TRBV5-1 to TRBJ2-7; no clear D gene. CDR1 is SGHRS, CDR2 YFSETQ, per germline. This CDR3 region has 14 residues. The V end lost 0 bases, the J end lost 3 bases, and 10 bases lay between the germline ends. CDR3 loop: CASSLEGHHYEQYF. CDR3 bases: TGCGCCAGCAGCTTGGAAGGCCACCACTACGAGCAGTACTTC. Full variable domain (missing parts from reference TRBV5-1 and TRBJ2-7): KAGVTQTPRYLIKTRGQQVTLSCSPISGHRSVSWYQQTPGQGLQFLFEYFSETQRNKGNFPGRFSGRQFSNSRSEMNVSTLELGDSALYLCASSLEGHHYEQYFGPGTRLTVT.

V and J are TRBV18 and TRBJ2-1; 7 bases are shared with TRBD1. The CDR3 runs 15 residues. The ends lost 2 bases at V and 0 bases at J; junction bases unmatched: 1. Germline-derived CDR1 and CDR2 are KGHSH and LQKENI. The CDR3 is CASSPNRGSYNEQFF. CDR3 coding DNA: TGTGCCAGCTCACCAAACAGGGGCTCCTACAATGAGCAGTTCTTC.

The chain links TRBV6-1 to TRBJ1-2; D is uncertain. Deletions cut 1 base from V and 2 bases from J, with 14 bases between. Germline V gene data show CDR1 as MNHNS and CDR2 as SASEGT. The CDR3 runs to 16 residues. The CDR3: CASSEVNRGSNYGYTF. The CDR3 DNA is TGTGCCAGCAGTGAAGTTAATCGAGGCAGCAACTATGGCTACACCTTC.

V is TRBV19 and J is TRBJ2-1, with 8 bases matching TRBD1. Germline loops: CDR1 LNHDA, CDR2 SQIVND (reference sequence). J gave up 7 bases and V 2 bases, and 7 bases lay outside the gene matches. There are 15 residues in the CDR3. The CDR3 spells CASSIIPGGTNEQFF. The CDR3 bases are TGTGCCAGTAGTATAATCCCAGGGGGCACGAATGAGCAGTTCTTC.

This clone was seen more than once but under ten times. This chain connects TRBV10-3 to TRBJ1-5; no clear D gene. The V gene lost 6 bases and the J gene lost 5 bases, with 11 bases spanning the gap. CDR1 ENHRY and CDR2 SYGVKD come from the germline V gene. The CDR3 runs to 13 residues. The CDR3 sequence: CAIRDHPDQPQHF. In DNA, the CDR3 is TGTGCCATCAGGGACCACCCGGATCAGCCCCAGCATTTT.

This clone showed up just once. The chain links TRBV27 to TRBJ2-3; the match to TRBD1 covers 9 bases. The CDR3 is 15 residues long. Germline CDR1 is MNHEY and CDR2 is SMNVEV (reference sequence). Trimming at V came to 3 bases and at J to 2 bases, leaving 3 bases not matched to a gene. Written as DNA, the CDR3 is TGTGCCAGCAGTTTTGGACAGGGGAACACAGATACGCAGTATTTT. Translating gives CASSFGQGNTDTQYF.

This clone was counted between two and nine times. The chain recombines TRBV11-2 with TRBJ1-2, with TRBD1 identical over 8 bases. This CDR3 is built from 20 residues. J lost 7 bases, V lost 0 bases, and 22 bases had no gene match. The V gene's germline CDR1 is SGHAT and CDR2 FQNNGV. CDR3 sequence reads: CASSLDFHDSTDRAVGGYTF. For the CDR3, the DNA is TGTGCCAGCAGCTTAGATTTCCACGACTCTACGGACAGGGCGGTGGGTGGCTACACCTTC.

This sequence joins TRBV6-5 and TRBJ2-1, with D hard to call. V was pared by 8 bases and J by 0 bases, with 11 bases between. The CDR3 totals 14 residues. Germline-derived CDR1 and CDR2 are MNHEY and SVGAGI. CDR3 region: CASLTQNSYNEQFF. DNA for the CDR3: TGTGCCAGCTTAACACAGAACTCCTACAATGAGCAGTTCTTC.